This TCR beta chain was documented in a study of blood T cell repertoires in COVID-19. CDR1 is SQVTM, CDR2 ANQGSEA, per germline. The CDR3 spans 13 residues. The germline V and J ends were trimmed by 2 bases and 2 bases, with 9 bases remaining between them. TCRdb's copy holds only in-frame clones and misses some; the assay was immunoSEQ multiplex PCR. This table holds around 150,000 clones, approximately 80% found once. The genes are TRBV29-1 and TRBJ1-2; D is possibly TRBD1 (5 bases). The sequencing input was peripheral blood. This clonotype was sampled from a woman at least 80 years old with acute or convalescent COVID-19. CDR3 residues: CSVEIRGNYGYTF. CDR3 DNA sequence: TGCAGCGTTGAAATCCGGGGGAACTATGGCTACACCTTC.